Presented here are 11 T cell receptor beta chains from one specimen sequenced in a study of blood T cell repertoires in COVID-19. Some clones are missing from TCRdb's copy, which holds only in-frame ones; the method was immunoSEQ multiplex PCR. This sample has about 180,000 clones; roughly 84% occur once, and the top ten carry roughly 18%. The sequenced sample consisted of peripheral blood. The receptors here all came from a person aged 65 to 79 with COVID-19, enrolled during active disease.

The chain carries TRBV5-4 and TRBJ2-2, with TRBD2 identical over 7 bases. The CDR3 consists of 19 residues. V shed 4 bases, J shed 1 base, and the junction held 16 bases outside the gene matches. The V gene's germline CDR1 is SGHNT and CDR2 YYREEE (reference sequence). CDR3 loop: CASSLTTSKTLMNTGELFF. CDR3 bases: TGTGCCAGCAGCCTAACGACTAGCAAGACTTTAATGAACACCGGGGAGCTGTTTTTT.

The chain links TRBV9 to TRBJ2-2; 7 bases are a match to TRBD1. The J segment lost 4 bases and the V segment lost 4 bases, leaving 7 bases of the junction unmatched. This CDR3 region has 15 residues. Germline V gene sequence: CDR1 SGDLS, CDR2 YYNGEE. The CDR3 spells CASSPTQGFTGELFF. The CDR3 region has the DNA TGTGCCAGCAGCCCTACACAGGGGTTCACCGGGGAGCTGTTTTTT.

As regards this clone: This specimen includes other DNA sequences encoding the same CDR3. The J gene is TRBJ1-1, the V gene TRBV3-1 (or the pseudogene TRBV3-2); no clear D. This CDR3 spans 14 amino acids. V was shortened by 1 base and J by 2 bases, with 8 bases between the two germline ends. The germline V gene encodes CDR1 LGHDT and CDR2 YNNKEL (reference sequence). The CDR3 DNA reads TGTGCCAGCAGCCAAGTGGGAGGAAACACTGAAGCTTTCTTT. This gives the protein CASSQVGGNTEAFF.

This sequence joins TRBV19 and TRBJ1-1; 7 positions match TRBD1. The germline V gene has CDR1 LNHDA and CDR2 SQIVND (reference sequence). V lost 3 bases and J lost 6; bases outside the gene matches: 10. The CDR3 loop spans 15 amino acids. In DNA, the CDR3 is TGTGCCAGTAGTATCTCGTTAGGGGGCTTCGCTGAAGCTTTCTTT. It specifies CASSISLGGFAEAFF.

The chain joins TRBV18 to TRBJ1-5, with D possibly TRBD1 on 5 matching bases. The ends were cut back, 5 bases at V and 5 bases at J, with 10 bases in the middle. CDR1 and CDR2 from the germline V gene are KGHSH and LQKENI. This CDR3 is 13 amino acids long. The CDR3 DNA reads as TGTGCCAGCTCAGTATCGGGGGATCAGCCCCAGCATTTT. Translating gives CASSVSGDQPQHF.

CDR3 sequence reads: CASTGVLNTEAFF. In nucleotides, the CDR3 is TGTGCCAGCACGGGGGTCTTGAACACTGAAGCTTTCTTT. The J gene is TRBJ1-1, the V gene TRBV6-6; tentative D call: TRBD1 (5 bases). The CDR3 has 13 amino acids. Trimming left V 7 bases short and J 0 bases short, with 9 bases between. Looked up from germline, CDR1 is MNHNY and CDR2 is SVGAGI (reference sequence).

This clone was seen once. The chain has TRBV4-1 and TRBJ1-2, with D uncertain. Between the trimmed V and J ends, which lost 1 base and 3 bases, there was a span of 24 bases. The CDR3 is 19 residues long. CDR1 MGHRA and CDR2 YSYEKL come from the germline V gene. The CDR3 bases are TGCGCCAGCAGCCAAGCCCTGGGAGGTATTAGGTTAAGCGACTATGGCTACACCTTC. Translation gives CASSQALGGIRLSDYGYTF.

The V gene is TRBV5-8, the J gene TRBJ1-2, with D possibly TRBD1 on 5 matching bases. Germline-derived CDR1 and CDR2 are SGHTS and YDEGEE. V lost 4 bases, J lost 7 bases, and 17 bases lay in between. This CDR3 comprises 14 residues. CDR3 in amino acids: CASSPAGPLVGYTF. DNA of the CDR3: TGTGCCAGCAGCCCTGCGGGGCCCCTTGTTGGCTACACCTTC.

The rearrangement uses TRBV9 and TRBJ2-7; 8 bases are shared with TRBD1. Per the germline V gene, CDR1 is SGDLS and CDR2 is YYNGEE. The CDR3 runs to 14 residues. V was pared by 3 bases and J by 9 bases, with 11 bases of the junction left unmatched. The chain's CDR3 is CASSGVGTGRRQYF. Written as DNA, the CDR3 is TGTGCCAGCAGCGGCGTAGGGACAGGTCGTCGGCAGTACTTC.

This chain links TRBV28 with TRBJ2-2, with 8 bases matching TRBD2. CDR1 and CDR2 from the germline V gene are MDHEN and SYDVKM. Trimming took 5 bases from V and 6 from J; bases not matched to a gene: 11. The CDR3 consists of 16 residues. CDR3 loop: CASSTMGLVGPGELFF. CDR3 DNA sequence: TGTGCCAGCAGTACGATGGGACTAGTCGGTCCCGGGGAGCTGTTTTTT.

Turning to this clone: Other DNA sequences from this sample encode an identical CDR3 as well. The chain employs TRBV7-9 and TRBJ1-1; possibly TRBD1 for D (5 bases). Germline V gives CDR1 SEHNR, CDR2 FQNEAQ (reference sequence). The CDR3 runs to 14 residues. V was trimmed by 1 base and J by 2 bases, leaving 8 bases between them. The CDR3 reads CASSLGQGNTEAFF. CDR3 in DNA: TGTGCCAGCAGCTTAGGGCAGGGCAACACTGAAGCTTTCTTT.